This TCR beta chain was identified in a study of blood T cell repertoires in COVID-19. Study overall: COVID-19 samples, acute and convalescent, were from the United States, Italy and Spain. From T cells, B-cell-depleted T cells, or PBMCs came the material, which was cDNA or gDNA.

After removal of 7 bases from V and 3 bases from J, the junction contained 5 bases not matched to a gene. Germline-derived CDR1 and CDR2 are MDHEN and SYDVKM. The CDR3 consists of 15 residues. Measured with immunoSEQ multiplex PCR; TCRdb has only the in-frame clones, and not every one. Here the sample spans nearly 110,000 clones, roughly nine tenths being singletons. Material: peripheral blood. The rearrangement joins TRBV28 to TRBJ1-6, with TRBD1 matching over 8 bases. The source is a man aged 35-49 years with active or convalescent COVID-19. CDR3: CASIPTGGYNSPLHF. CDR3 bases: TGTGCCAGCATTCCAACAGGGGGCTATAATTCACCCCTCCACTTT.